Described below is a single TCR beta chain sequence and its context. Its antigen is unknown. Base-call qualities are not available, and no considerably larger clone is one nucleotide away. The data are from a study of CD8+ T cells in alopecia areata (dated by TCRdb to the late 2010s). Looking at the study overall: Treated patients were enrolled in an open-label pilot trial of oral tofacitinib at 5 to 10 mg twice daily for moderate-to-severe alopecia areata. Tofacitinib was given for 6 to 18 months, followed by 6 months of follow-up off drug to assess delayed response and recurrence. The SALT score, which quantifies the percentage of affected scalp surface area, was used to measure disease severity in treated patients. In both human patients and the C3H/HeJ mouse model, the study applied high-throughput TCRbeta sequencing to look at T cell clonal expansion in alopecia areata. Scalp tissue and sorted CD4+ and CD8+ peripheral blood T cells from patchy and totalis/universalis alopecia areata patients and from healthy controls were covered by human TCRbeta sequencing. Patients on tofacitinib were biopsied at baseline and after 4 and 24 weeks of treatment, and several of the patients also had a later scalp biopsy. Scalp clonality was compared among normal scalp (n=4), patchy alopecia areata scalp (n=8), and alopecia totalis/universalis scalp (n=8). RNA was extracted with the PAXgene miRNA kit for fixed scalp, the miRNeasy kit for PBMCs, and the RNeasy kit for mouse skin. TCRbeta CDR3 regions were amplified by immunoSEQ multiplex PCR with 35 Vbeta forward and 13 Jbeta reverse primers. Broad study findings and their caveats: During tofacitinib treatment, many expanded lesional clones stuck around in both scalp and blood, and this persistence may partly explain why relapse happens after treatment is stopped. TCR sequences shared between patients were less clear than in mice, possibly partly because of HLA diversity in the patient population. Higher clonality and more expanded CD8+ clones were observed in lesional scalp than in normal scalp, particularly in alopecia totalis/universalis, a finding suggestive of antigenic drive. Unlike mouse skin, where gammadelta T cells dominate, normal human skin contains resident alphabeta T cells that get sequenced too, which complicates analysis of the scalp TCR repertoire. Scalp clonality and the number of expanded CD8+ clones among the top 100 scalp clones were significantly decreased by tofacitinib. Because the treated cohort was small and included a single nonresponder, larger studies are needed to assess links between baseline CD8+ expansion and response.

The meaning of the sample's treatment or condition label: oral pan-JAK inhibitor, 5-10 mg twice daily. Peripheral blood and lesional scalp punch biopsies were obtained from patients with alopecia areata. PBMCs were separated by density centrifugation and stained for CD3, CD4 and CD8, after which CD4+ and CD8+ T cells were sorted on a FACSAria. The library came from the immunoSEQ multiplex PCR assay. RNA was extracted from all samples and reverse transcribed into cDNA as template for TCR sequencing. SuperScript III was used to make first-strand cDNA, primed with a 2:1 mix of oligo-dT and random hexamers. A synthetic immune receptor repertoire was used to assess amplification bias, and residual bias was removed computationally. In the paper's pipeline: After raw reads were preprocessed to remove errors, the CDR3 was defined following IMGT conventions as running from the conserved cysteine to phenylalanine. Clonality was computed as 1 minus the Shannon entropy, with the entropy normalized by log2 of the number of productive unique TCRs. Scalp TCRbeta sequences were cross-referenced with sorted blood CD4 and CD8 repertoires so that the CD4 or CD8 identity of scalp clones could be inferred. This immuneACCESS table, as held by TCRdb, lists in-frame sequences with V and J called but not all clones. Of the missing ones, under half trace to an unresolved V gene in checked studies; the others have no known cause. That table is the source of V, J and clone size, and D and trimming were worked out from the DNA. In all, the sample holds 100,000 or so clones, and approximately 63% of those were seen once. The ten top clones hold roughly 15% of the sample.

The receptor was isolated from a human donor with alopecia areata. Sequencing used CD8+ T cells sorted from blood, obtained between weeks 55 and 65, from a patient treated with tofacitinib.

This receptor has the CDR3 CASSLCCQADEAFF. The nucleotide sequence reads as follows: TGTGCCAGCAGCTTATGTTGTCAGGCCGATGAAGCTTTCTTT. Rearrangement joined TRBV7-8 to TRBJ1-1; no D segment can be confidently identified. V and J lose 2 bases and 7 bases, and a span of 14 bases separates them. Taken from the germline V gene, the CDR1 and CDR2 loops are SGHVS and FQNEAQ. The CDR3 runs 14 residues from the cysteine to the phenylalanine. Only the CDR3 part of the read is kept: 42 bases, read in frame from the first base.